A selection of T cell receptor beta chains follows, all from one sample in a study of cytomegalovirus exposure and HLA in healthy donors. Using immunoSEQ multiplex PCR, the repertoire was profiled, and TCRdb retains in-frame clones only, with some absent. The sample consists of fewer than 150,000 clones, around 70% of them appearing once. Sequencing was performed on PBMCs. Receptor source: a young man in good health and CMV-seronegative. CDR3s include the opening cysteine and the closing phenylalanine or tryptophan. Each record gives: J gene, clone size, D gene, V gene, CDR3 DNA, CDR3 protein. The D gene is left open where the match is weak. Only some rows state a clone size, as once, few, many or a class for expanded clones.

j_call: TRBJ2-7
clone_size: NA
d_call: TRBD2
v_call: TRBV11-2
cdr3_nt: TGTGCCAGCAGCTTAGACGCTAGCGGGACTCACGAGCAGTACTTC
cdr3_aa: CASSLDASGTHEQYF

j_call: TRBJ1-5
clone_size: NA
d_call: NA
v_call: TRBV10-3
cdr3_nt: TGTGCCATCGGGGGATCGGGGACTCCGAATGATCAGCCCCAGCATTTT
cdr3_aa: CAIGGSGTPNDQPQHF

j_call: TRBJ1-6
clone_size: NA
d_call: NA
v_call: TRBV4-1
cdr3_nt: TGCGCCAGCAGCAACCCCCCGGGCTCCTATAATTCACCCCTCCACTTT
cdr3_aa: CASSNPPGSYNSPLHF

j_call: TRBJ1-1
clone_size: once
d_call: TRBD1
v_call: TRBV5-1
cdr3_nt: TGCGCCAGCAGCTCCCGACCACCGACAGGGGAGGTCCGTCGTACTGAAGCTTTCTTT
cdr3_aa: CASSSRPPTGEVRRTEAFF

j_call: TRBJ2-5
clone_size: NA
d_call: TRBD2
v_call: TRBV7-3
cdr3_nt: TGTGCCAGCAGCTTGCGGGAGGGAGAGACCCAGTACTTC
cdr3_aa: CASSLREGETQYF

j_call: TRBJ1-2
clone_size: NA
d_call: TRBD1
v_call: TRBV11-3
cdr3_nt: TGTGCCAGCAGCTCGGGACAGGGCAATGGCTACACCTTC
cdr3_aa: CASSSGQGNGYTF

j_call: TRBJ2-3
clone_size: NA
d_call: NA
v_call: TRBV29-1
cdr3_nt: TGCAGCGTTGACAAGAGGGGACAAGATACGCAGTATTTT
cdr3_aa: CSVDKRGQDTQYF

j_call: TRBJ2-7
clone_size: NA
d_call: TRBD2
v_call: TRBV4-1
cdr3_nt: TGCGCCAGCAGCCAAGTATCCGCGGGAGAGGGCTACGAGCAGTACTTC
cdr3_aa: CASSQVSAGEGYEQYF

j_call: TRBJ2-7
clone_size: NA
d_call: NA
v_call: TRBV7-2
cdr3_nt: TGTGCCAGCAGTCCTCAGGGAATCGAGCAGTACTTC
cdr3_aa: CASSPQGIEQYF

j_call: TRBJ2-1
clone_size: NA
d_call: TRBD2
v_call: TRBV4-1
cdr3_nt: TGCGCCAGCGGGACTAGCGGGAGTTATGAGCAGTTCTTC
cdr3_aa: CASGTSGSYEQFF

j_call: TRBJ2-5
clone_size: NA
d_call: NA
v_call: TRBV19
cdr3_nt: TGTGCCAGTAGTACGACACTCCAAGAGACCCAGTACTTC
cdr3_aa: CASSTTLQETQYF

j_call: TRBJ1-2
clone_size: once
d_call: NA
v_call: TRBV9
cdr3_nt: TGTGCCAGCAGCGTATCGGGGGACTATGGCTACACCTTC
cdr3_aa: CASSVSGDYGYTF

j_call: TRBJ1-3
clone_size: NA
d_call: NA
v_call: TRBV4-2
cdr3_nt: TGTGCCAGCAGCCAGGCAGGGTTCGGAAACACCATATATTTT
cdr3_aa: CASSQAGFGNTIYF

j_call: TRBJ2-5
clone_size: NA
d_call: TRBD1
v_call: TRBV5-1
cdr3_nt: TGCGCCAGCAGCTTGGGAGCAGGGGGCAGCGAGACCCAGTACTTC
cdr3_aa: CASSLGAGGSETQYF

j_call: TRBJ2-7
clone_size: NA
d_call: NA
v_call: TRBV13
cdr3_nt: TGTGCCAGCAGCTTAGAAGGTAGCAACGAGCAGTACTTC
cdr3_aa: CASSLEGSNEQYF

j_call: TRBJ1-6
clone_size: NA
d_call: NA
v_call: TRBV6-1
cdr3_nt: TGTGCCAGCAGTGAATTTGGGGGGAATTCACCCCTCCACTTT
cdr3_aa: CASSEFGGNSPLHF

j_call: TRBJ2-7
clone_size: NA
d_call: TRBD2
v_call: TRBV28
cdr3_nt: TGTGCCAGCAGTCAAATTATAGCGGGCCCCGGGTACGAGCAGTACTTC
cdr3_aa: CASSQIIAGPGYEQYF

j_call: TRBJ2-7
clone_size: NA
d_call: TRBD2
v_call: TRBV7-9
cdr3_nt: TGTGCCAGCAGCCCGACCGGACTAGCGTCCTTGTACGAGCAGTACTTC
cdr3_aa: CASSPTGLASLYEQYF

j_call: TRBJ1-1
clone_size: many
d_call: NA
v_call: TRBV7-9
cdr3_nt: TGTGCCAGCAGCCCCCAGGGAAGATTAACTGAAGCTTTCTTT
cdr3_aa: CASSPQGRLTEAFF

j_call: TRBJ2-7
clone_size: NA
d_call: NA
v_call: TRBV9
cdr3_nt: TGTGCCAGCAGCGGCGCTAGAGGTAGTTCCTACGAGCAGTACTTC
cdr3_aa: CASSGARGSSYEQYF

j_call: TRBJ2-5
clone_size: once
d_call: NA
v_call: TRBV11-2
cdr3_nt: TGTGCCAGCAGCTTCCCGAACTACCGGGCCGCGGGGGAGACCCAGTACTTC
cdr3_aa: CASSFPNYRAAGETQYF

j_call: TRBJ2-5
clone_size: NA
d_call: TRBD2
v_call: TRBV13
cdr3_nt: TGTGCCAGCAGCATAGACGGGGGACTAGCGGGGTCAGAGACCCAGTACTTC
cdr3_aa: CASSIDGGLAGSETQYF

j_call: TRBJ2-2
clone_size: few
d_call: NA
v_call: TRBV4-1
cdr3_nt: TGCGCCAGCAGCCAAGTCGCGGGCTACACCGGGGAGCTGTTTTTT
cdr3_aa: CASSQVAGYTGELFF

j_call: TRBJ2-7
clone_size: NA
d_call: NA
v_call: TRBV5-4
cdr3_nt: TGTGCCAGCAGCCACCCGACAGGATCGGCCTACGAGCAGTACTTC
cdr3_aa: CASSHPTGSAYEQYF

j_call: TRBJ2-1
clone_size: once
d_call: NA
v_call: TRBV7-3
cdr3_nt: TGTGCCAGCAGCTTAGTCTGGGGGACTGGGTACAATGAGCAGTTCTTC
cdr3_aa: CASSLVWGTGYNEQFF

j_call: TRBJ2-3
clone_size: NA
d_call: TRBD2
v_call: TRBV7-7
cdr3_nt: TGTGCTAGCAGCTTAGGGTCGGGAGGGCCCTCAGATACGCAGTATTTT
cdr3_aa: CASSLGSGGPSDTQYF

j_call: TRBJ1-2
clone_size: NA
d_call: TRBD1
v_call: TRBV9
cdr3_nt: TGTGCCAGCAGCCTCGGGGGGGGACAGGGGGCAGTTGGCACCTTC
cdr3_aa: CASSLGGGQGAVGTF

j_call: TRBJ2-1
clone_size: once
d_call: NA
v_call: TRBV5-4
cdr3_nt: TGTGCCAGCAGCTTTCCCGGGACTGCATACAATGAGCAGTTCTTC
cdr3_aa: CASSFPGTAYNEQFF

j_call: TRBJ1-5
clone_size: NA
d_call: NA
v_call: TRBV19
cdr3_nt: TGTGCCAGTAGTATTGGGGTTAGGGAGGGGAGGTTTGGTCAGCCCCAGCATTTT
cdr3_aa: CASSIGVREGRFGQPQHF

j_call: TRBJ1-1
clone_size: NA
d_call: TRBD1
v_call: TRBV6-5
cdr3_nt: TGTGCCAGCAGTTACCAAAACTACGACAGGGCCGCTGAAGCTTTCTTT
cdr3_aa: CASSYQNYDRAAEAFF

j_call: TRBJ1-4
clone_size: NA
d_call: NA
v_call: TRBV7-7
cdr3_nt: TGTGCTAGCAGCCCCGGGTGGTCTAATGAAAAACTGTTTTTT
cdr3_aa: CASSPGWSNEKLFF

j_call: TRBJ1-1
clone_size: NA
d_call: NA
v_call: TRBV19
cdr3_nt: TGTGCCAGTAGTGCAGAAGGGGGATTGAACACTGAAGCTTTCTTT
cdr3_aa: CASSAEGGLNTEAFF

j_call: TRBJ2-1
clone_size: few
d_call: TRBD2
v_call: TRBV5-4
cdr3_nt: TGTGCCAGCAGCTCGACGATTGGTGCGGGAGGAGGGCAGTTCTTC
cdr3_aa: CASSSTIGAGGGQFF

j_call: TRBJ2-7
clone_size: NA
d_call: NA
v_call: TRBV5-8
cdr3_nt: TGTGCCAGCAGCCCTCCTACTGACAGCTACGAGCAGTACTTC
cdr3_aa: CASSPPTDSYEQYF

j_call: TRBJ2-3
clone_size: NA
d_call: NA
v_call: TRBV6-1
cdr3_nt: TGTGCCAGCAAGTGGGGGCGCACAGATACGCAGTATTTT
cdr3_aa: CASKWGRTDTQYF

j_call: TRBJ2-1
clone_size: NA
d_call: TRBD2
v_call: TRBV25-1
cdr3_nt: TGTGCCAGCAGTGAATCGAGCGGGGGGGCCAGGTTTGAGCAGTTCTTC
cdr3_aa: CASSESSGGARFEQFF

j_call: TRBJ1-1
clone_size: NA
d_call: TRBD1
v_call: TRBV7-9
cdr3_nt: TGTGCCAGCAGCCAAAGACAGGGGGCGGAAACTGAAGCTTTCTTT
cdr3_aa: CASSQRQGAETEAFF

j_call: TRBJ2-5
clone_size: once
d_call: TRBD1
v_call: TRBV19
cdr3_nt: TGTGCCAGTAGTATAGACAGGGGGCGGGAGACCCAGTACTTC
cdr3_aa: CASSIDRGRETQYF

j_call: TRBJ1-6
clone_size: NA
d_call: NA
v_call: TRBV14
cdr3_nt: TGTGCCAGCAGCCAAGTGGGAGGAGAATATAATTCACCCCTCCACTTT
cdr3_aa: CASSQVGGEYNSPLHF

j_call: TRBJ2-5
clone_size: NA
d_call: NA
v_call: TRBV28
cdr3_nt: TGTGCCAGCAGTTGGCCGGGGGGCCGGGAGACCCAGTACTTC
cdr3_aa: CASSWPGGRETQYF

j_call: TRBJ2-7
clone_size: once
d_call: TRBD1
v_call: TRBV27
cdr3_nt: TGTGCCAGCAGCGGGACAGGGGCCCGCGAGCAGTACTTC
cdr3_aa: CASSGTGAREQYF

j_call: TRBJ2-1
clone_size: NA
d_call: NA
v_call: TRBV4-2
cdr3_nt: TGTGCCAGCAGCCAAGCTTTTAACAATGAGCAGTTCTTC
cdr3_aa: CASSQAFNNEQFF

j_call: TRBJ2-5
clone_size: once
d_call: NA
v_call: TRBV9
cdr3_nt: TGTGCCAGCAGCACAGGGTCGGCAGAGACCCAGTACTTC
cdr3_aa: CASSTGSAETQYF

j_call: TRBJ2-5
clone_size: NA
d_call: NA
v_call: TRBV7-2
cdr3_nt: TGTGCCAGCAGCTTAGGGCAGCAAGAGACCCAGTACTTC
cdr3_aa: CASSLGQQETQYF

j_call: TRBJ2-2
clone_size: NA
d_call: NA
v_call: TRBV18
cdr3_nt: TGTGCCAGCTCACCATTCAGCGGGCGCAACACCGGGGAGCTGTTTTTT
cdr3_aa: CASSPFSGRNTGELFF